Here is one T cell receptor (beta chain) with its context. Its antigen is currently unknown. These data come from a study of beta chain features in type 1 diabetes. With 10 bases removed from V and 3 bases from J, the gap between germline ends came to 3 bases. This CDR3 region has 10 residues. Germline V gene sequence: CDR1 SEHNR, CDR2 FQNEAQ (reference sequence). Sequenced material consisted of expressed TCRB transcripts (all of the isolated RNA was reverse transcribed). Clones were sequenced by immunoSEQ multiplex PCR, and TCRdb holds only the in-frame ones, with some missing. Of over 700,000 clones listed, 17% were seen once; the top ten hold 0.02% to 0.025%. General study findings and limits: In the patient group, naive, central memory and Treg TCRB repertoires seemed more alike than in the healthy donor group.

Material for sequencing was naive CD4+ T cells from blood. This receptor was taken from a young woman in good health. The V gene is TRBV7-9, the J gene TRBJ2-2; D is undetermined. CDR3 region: CAIYTGELFF. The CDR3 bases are TGTGCCATCTACACCGGGGAGCTGTTTTTT.